The 27 T cell receptor beta chains below all came from one sample that was sequenced in a study of T cell responses to AZD1222 COVID-19 vaccine. Using immunoSEQ multiplex PCR, the repertoire was profiled, and TCRdb retains in-frame clones only, with some absent. Of roughly 160,000 clones listed, about 90% are singletons. Here the sequenced sample was peripheral blood, taken on day 0 of AZD1222 vaccination. The source of these receptors is an adult in good health.

The gene calls are TRBV6-5 and TRBJ2-2, with TRBD1 as a possible D gene (5 bases). The CDR3 sequence is 14 residues long. Trimming left V 5 bases short and J 4 bases short, with 11 bases between. Germline CDR1 and CDR2: MNHEY and SVGAGI. The CDR3 loop is CASSTTTVTGELFF. CDR3 DNA: TGTGCCAGCAGTACGACGACAGTCACCGGGGAGCTGTTTTTT.

The chain carries TRBV9 and TRBJ2-3; no clear D gene. V lost 1 base and J lost 2, with 11 bases in between. The CDR3 loop spans 15 amino acids. Germline CDR1 reads SGDLS; CDR2 reads YYNGEE. The CDR3 region is CASSVSSPDTDTQYF. The CDR3 DNA follows: TGTGCCAGCAGCGTAAGCTCCCCTGACACAGATACGCAGTATTTT.

This clone has just a few counts. This chain joins TRBV5-6 and TRBJ1-1; a possible D gene is TRBD1 (5 bases). The germline V gene has CDR1 SGHDT and CDR2 YYEEEE. CDR3 size: 14 residues. V dropped 0 bases and J dropped 11 bases, with 17 bases sitting between them. CDR3 bases: TGTGCCAGCAGCTTGGACCAGGCCCGGGGGAACGCTTTCTTT. Translated, it gives CASSLDQARGNAFF.

This clone was observed a single time. V is TRBV4-1 and J is TRBJ1-5; no reliable D call. This CDR3 has 14 amino acids. Germline loops: CDR1 MGHRA, CDR2 YSYEKL. Trimming removed 0 bases from V and 3 bases from J, with 6 bases in between. For the CDR3, the DNA is TGCGCCAGCAGCCAAGATTTTTACAATCAGCCCCAGCATTTT. This sequence encodes CASSQDFYNQPQHF.

The rearrangement uses TRBV5-5 and TRBJ2-3; 7 nucleotides match TRBD1. The V segment lost 3 bases and the J segment 4 bases; nucleotides outside the gene matches: 5. Germline V gene data show CDR1 as SGHKS and CDR2 as YYEKEE (reference sequence). This CDR3 is 14 amino acids long. The CDR3 sequence: CASSSRQGSDTQYF. CDR3 DNA sequence: TGTGCCAGCAGCTCCCGACAGGGTTCAGATACGCAGTATTTT.

This chain joins TRBV6-5 and TRBJ1-1; D ambiguous. Germline CDR1 MNHEY, CDR2 SVGAGI. Trimming cost V 5 bases and J 4 bases, with 14 bases left between them. The CDR3 has 14 amino acids. This CDR3 is CASSLRADGTEAFF. DNA of the CDR3: TGTGCCAGCAGTCTTAGGGCGGATGGCACTGAAGCTTTCTTT.

The chain joins TRBV9 to TRBJ1-1; no clear D gene. CDR3 length: 16 residues. V dropped 0 bases and J dropped 1 base, with 13 bases sitting between them. Germline V gene sequence: CDR1 SGDLS, CDR2 YYNGEE. The CDR3 is CASSVESVQENTEAFF. CDR3 DNA: TGTGCCAGCAGCGTAGAGTCGGTGCAGGAGAACACTGAAGCTTTCTTT.

V is TRBV7-6 and J is TRBJ1-4; the D gene is possibly TRBD1 (5 bases). Trimming took 2 bases from V and 8 from J, leaving 18 bases between them. The CDR3 spans 16 residues. In germline, CDR1 is SGHVS, CDR2 FNYEAQ. The CDR3 sequence is CASSLSVLRGSEKLFF. The CDR3 DNA follows: TGTGCCAGCAGCTTATCGGTATTAAGGGGTAGCGAAAAACTGTTTTTT. Looking up the rest from reference TRBV7-6 and TRBJ1-4 gives the full variable domain: GAGVSQSPRYKVTKRGQDVALRCDPISGHVSLYWYRQALGQGPEFLTYFNYEAQQDKSGLPNDRFSAERPEGSISTLTIQRTEQRDSAMYRCASSLSVLRGSEKLFFGSGTQLSVL.

V and J are TRBV6-1 and TRBJ2-7; TRBD1 aligns across 7 bases. The CDR3 contains 16 residues. V was clipped by 4 bases and J by 0 bases; unmatched bases: 9. Germline lookup yields CDR1 MNHNS and CDR2 SASEGT. The CDR3 region has the DNA TGTGCCAGCAGTGCCAGGGACAGCCTTATCTCCTACGAGCAGTACTTC. Translated, it gives CASSARDSLISYEQYF.

This chain uses TRBV12-3 or TRBV12-4 with TRBJ1-2, with D maybe TRBD1 (5 bases). This CDR3 is built from 13 residues. The V and J ends lost 4 bases and 7 bases respectively, with 13 bases between them. CDR3 coding DNA: TGTGCCAGCAGTTCCGGAGGGGCAGGTGGCTACACCTTC. It encodes CASSSGGAGGYTF.

This chain links TRBV20-1 with TRBJ2-1; D not resolved. The CDR3 spans 11 residues. Trimming removed 6 bases from V and 4 bases from J, with 7 bases in between. Germline loops: CDR1 DFQATT, CDR2 SNEGSKA (reference sequence). The chain's CDR3 is CSAGNYNEQFF. DNA of the CDR3: TGCAGTGCGGGAAATTACAATGAGCAGTTCTTC.

The rearrangement joins TRBV28 to TRBJ1-5; D uncertain. Trimming removed 3 bases from V and 0 bases from J, with 12 bases in between. Germline V gene data show CDR1 as MDHEN and CDR2 as SYDVKM. This CDR3 region has 16 residues. The CDR3 nucleotides read TGTGCCAGCAGTTTTCTGACCGGAGTTAGCAATCAGCCCCAGCATTTT. Amino acid sequence: CASSFLTGVSNQPQHF. The variable domain in full, completed from reference TRBV28 and TRBJ1-5, reads DVKVTQSSRYLVKRTGEKVFLECVQDMDHENMFWYRQDPGLGLRLIYFSYDVKMKEKGDIPEGYSVSREKKERFSLILESASTNQTSMYLCASSFLTGVSNQPQHFGDGTRLSIL.

The chain couples TRBV19 to TRBJ2-1; D possibly corresponds to TRBD1 (5 bases). Germline lookup yields CDR1 LNHDA and CDR2 SQIVND (reference sequence). Trimming pared 7 bases from V and 6 bases from J, leaving 16 bases between. This CDR3 comprises 14 residues. The CDR3 region is CASIRAGNRNEQFF. Written as DNA, the CDR3 is TGTGCCAGTATCAGGGCAGGGAATCGCAATGAGCAGTTCTTC.

CDR3 DNA: TGTGCCAGCAGCTTCGATTATTGGGCCAATAATGAAGCTTTCTTT. It encodes CASSFDYWANNEAFF. J is TRBJ1-1 and V is TRBV7-9; D is uncertain. CDR3 length: 15 amino acids. Trimming stripped 3 bases from V and 7 bases from J, with 18 bases between. Germline lookup yields CDR1 SEHNR and CDR2 FQNEAQ (reference sequence).

This chain connects TRBV5-1 to TRBJ1-1; 7 positions agree with TRBD1. The CDR3 covers 15 residues. Germline V gene sequence: CDR1 SGHRS, CDR2 YFSETQ. With 4 bases clipped from V and 3 bases from J, the junction kept 9 bases outside the gene matches. For the CDR3, the DNA is TGCGCCAGCAGCGGAGGGACAGCCCTAGACACTGAAGCTTTCTTT. Translation: CASSGGTALDTEAFF.

The chain couples TRBV7-8 to TRBJ1-1; weak D call: TRBD1 (5 bases). The CDR3 is 14 residues long. CDR1 SGHVS and CDR2 FQNEAQ come from the germline V gene. Trimming removed 5 bases at V and 4 bases at J, with 14 bases between. CDR3 in DNA: TGTGCCAGCAGCCTAAAACCCAGGGCCACTGAAGCTTTCTTT. This codes for CASSLKPRATEAFF.

The V call is TRBV7-9, the J call TRBJ2-7, with a tentative D call TRBD2 (6 bases). The germline gives CDR1 SEHNR, CDR2 FQNEAQ (reference sequence). The CDR3 runs 14 residues. V was trimmed by 5 bases and J by 3 bases, leaving 14 bases between them. The CDR3 bases are TGTGCCAGCAGCCAGGAAACTAGCAGCTACGAGCAGTACTTC. Translating gives CASSQETSSYEQYF.

The J gene is TRBJ2-1, the V gene TRBV12-3 or TRBV12-4, with 7 bases aligning to TRBD2. J lost 14 bases, V lost 2 bases, and 6 bases had no gene match. The CDR3 contains 12 residues. DNA of the CDR3: TGTGCCAGCAGTTTATTAGGGACTATAAAGTTCTTC. It codes for CASSLLGTIKFF.

The chain recombines TRBV30 with TRBJ2-7; 7 bases align to TRBD1. V dropped 1 base and J dropped 4; count of bases not matched to a gene: 4. CDR3 size: 13 residues. Germline V gene data show CDR1 as GTSNPN and CDR2 as SVGIG (reference sequence). The CDR3 DNA reads as TGTGCCTGGAGTGAGGACAGGAATTACGAGCAGTACTTC. This translates into CAWSEDRNYEQYF. Drawing the rest from reference TRBV30 and TRBJ2-7, the complete variable domain is SQTIHQWPATLVQPVGSPLSLECTVEGTSNPNLYWYRQAAGRGLQLLFYSVGIGQISSEVPQNLSASRPQDRQFILSSKKLLLSDSGFYLCAWSEDRNYEQYFGPGTRLTVT.

V is TRBV7-9 and J is TRBJ1-1; D is possibly TRBD1 (5 bases). The length of the CDR3 is 15 residues. V was trimmed by 4 bases and J by 2 bases, leaving 14 bases between them. Germline CDR1 is SEHNR and CDR2 is FQNEAQ (reference sequence). CDR3 sequence reads: CASSSDRVTNTEAFF. For the CDR3, the DNA is TGTGCCAGCAGCTCTGACAGAGTTACAAACACTGAAGCTTTCTTT.

This clone has just a few counts. The CDR3 DNA follows: TGCAGTGCTAGTAGTGGGGGAGTTGGCACTGAAGCTTTCTTT. Translating it yields CSASSGGVGTEAFF. The chain couples TRBV20-1 to TRBJ1-1; the D gene is possibly TRBD1 (5 bases). There are 14 residues in the CDR3. CDR1 and CDR2 (germline): DFQATT, SNEGSKA (reference sequence). Trimming pared 3 bases from V and 4 bases from J, leaving 15 bases between.

The chain recombines TRBV7-2 with TRBJ1-5; D unclear. Trimming cost V 2 bases and J 3 bases, with 8 bases left between them. This CDR3 contains 14 residues. Germline V CDR1 and CDR2: SGHTA, FQGNSA. The CDR3 spells CASSLSSHNQPQHF. The CDR3 bases are TGTGCCAGCAGCTTATCCAGTCACAATCAGCCCCAGCATTTT. Filled out from reference TRBV7-2 and TRBJ1-5, the complete variable domain reads GAGVSQSPSNKVTEKGKDVELRCDPISGHTALYWYRQSLGQGLEFLIYFQGNSAPDKSGLPSDRFSAERTGGSVSTLTIQRTQQEDSAVYLCASSLSSHNQPQHFGDGTRLSIL.

Only one count was recorded for this clone. The rearrangement uses TRBV24-1 and TRBJ1-3; the D is unclear. CDR1 KGHDR and CDR2 SFDVKD come from the germline V gene. Trimming removed 2 bases at V and 4 bases at J, with 2 bases between. The CDR3 runs to 12 residues. CDR3 loop: CATSDWGNTIYF. The CDR3 nucleotides read TGTGCCACCAGTGATTGGGGAAACACCATATATTTT.

The chain joins TRBV3-1 (or the pseudogene TRBV3-2) to TRBJ2-7; possibly TRBD1 for D (5 bases). The CDR3 consists of 15 residues. V was clipped by 4 bases and J by 0 bases, with 13 bases between them. Per the germline V gene, CDR1 is LGHDT and CDR2 is YNNKEL (reference sequence). CDR3 DNA: TGTGCCAGCAGCCTGGGGCTGGTTTCCTCCTACGAGCAGTACTTC. Residues: CASSLGLVSSYEQYF.

The chain uses TRBV11-2 and TRBJ2-7; D is ambiguous. The germline CDR1 and CDR2 sequences are SGHAT and FQNNGV. The CDR3 length is 13 residues. The ends were cut back, 0 bases at V and 7 bases at J, with 10 bases in the middle. The CDR3 DNA follows: TGTGCCAGCAGCTTAGATGTGCAACGGGAGCAGTACTTC. It codes for CASSLDVQREQYF. The full variable domain, with the rest looked up from reference TRBV11-2 and TRBJ2-7, is EAGVAQSPRYKIIEKRQSVAFWCNPISGHATLYWYQQILGQGPKLLIQFQNNGVVDDSQLPKDRFSAERLKGVDSTLKIQPAKLEDSAVYLCASSLDVQREQYFGPGTRLTVT.

CDR3 sequence: CASSSRQSLNEKLFF. CDR3 DNA: TGTGCCAGCAGCTCCCGACAGAGCCTTAATGAAAAACTGTTTTTT. This chain joins TRBV9 and TRBJ1-4; D may be TRBD1 (5 bases). CDR3 length equals 15 residues. Trimming stripped 4 bases from V and 4 bases from J, with 14 bases between. The germline gives CDR1 SGDLS, CDR2 YYNGEE.

This chain links TRBV10-3 with TRBJ1-6; tentatively, D is TRBD1 (5 bases). The CDR3 totals 16 residues. The V gene's germline CDR1 is ENHRY and CDR2 SYGVKD. Trimming pared 3 bases from V and 9 bases from J, leaving 18 bases between. The CDR3 DNA sequence: TGTGCCATCAGTGATTCTACCCCGGGACCCAGTTCACCCCTCCACTTT. Its translation: CAISDSTPGPSSPLHF.